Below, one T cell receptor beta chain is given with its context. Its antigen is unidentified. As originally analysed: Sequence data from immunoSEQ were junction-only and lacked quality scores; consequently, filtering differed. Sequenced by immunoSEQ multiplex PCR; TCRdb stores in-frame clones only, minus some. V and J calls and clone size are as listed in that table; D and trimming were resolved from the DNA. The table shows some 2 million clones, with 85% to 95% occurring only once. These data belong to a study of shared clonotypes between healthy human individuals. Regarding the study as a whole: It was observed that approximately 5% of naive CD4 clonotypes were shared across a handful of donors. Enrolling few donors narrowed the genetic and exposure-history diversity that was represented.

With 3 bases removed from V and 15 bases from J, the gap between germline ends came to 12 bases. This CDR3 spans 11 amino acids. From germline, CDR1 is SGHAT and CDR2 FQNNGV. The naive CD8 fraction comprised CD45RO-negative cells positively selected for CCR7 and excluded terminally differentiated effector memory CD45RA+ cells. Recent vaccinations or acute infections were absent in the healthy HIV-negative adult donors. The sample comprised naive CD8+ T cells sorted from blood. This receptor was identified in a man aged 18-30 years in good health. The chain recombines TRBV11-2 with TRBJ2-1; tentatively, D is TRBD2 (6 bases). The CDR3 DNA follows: TGTGCCAGCAGCTTGCGGGACTCTCCGTTCTTC. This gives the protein CASSLRDSPFF. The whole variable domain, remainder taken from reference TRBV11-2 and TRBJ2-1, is EAGVAQSPRYKIIEKRQSVAFWCNPISGHATLYWYQQILGQGPKLLIQFQNNGVVDDSQLPKDRFSAERLKGVDSTLKIQPAKLEDSAVYLCASSLRDSPFFGPGTRLTVL.